One sample yielded the 3 T cell receptor beta chains listed below, sequenced in a study of blood T cell repertoires in COVID-19. TCRdb's table, derived via immunoSEQ multiplex PCR, lists solely in-frame clones and lacks some. The data show 200,000 to 250,000 clones, approximately 83% seen once. Sequences were obtained from PBMCs or T cells enriched from blood (not recorded which). The receptors here all came from a woman aged 40 to 50 with acute COVID-19.

The rearrangement uses TRBV23-1 and TRBJ1-2; D remains ambiguous. TRBV23-1 is flagged as an ORF with uncertain function. Between the trimmed V and J ends, which lost 5 bases and 2 bases, there was a span of 6 bases. The CDR3 consists of 12 residues. CDR3 DNA sequence: TGCGCCAGCAGTACGGGGAACTATGGCTACACCTTC. This codes for CASSTGNYGYTF.

The V and J genes are TRBV19 and TRBJ2-5; a weak D match, TRBD2 (7 bases). V lost 5 bases and J lost 1, with 14 bases in between. This CDR3 spans 15 amino acids. Looked up from germline, CDR1 is LNHDA and CDR2 is SQIVND (reference sequence). CDR3 nucleotides: TGTGCCAGTAGTTCACGCGGGGGCCTCCAAGAGACCCAGTACTTC. Protein: CASSSRGGLQETQYF.

This chain uses TRBV5-4 with TRBJ2-3; 11 bases line up with TRBD2. The V gene end was trimmed by 4 bases and the J gene end by 0 bases; junction bases not matched to a gene: 4. Per the germline V gene, CDR1 is SGHNT and CDR2 is YYREEE (reference sequence). The CDR3 length is 16 residues. The CDR3: CASSARLAGSTDTQYF. The CDR3 DNA reads as TGTGCCAGCAGCGCCCGACTAGCGGGAAGCACAGATACGCAGTATTTT.